This is a list of T cell receptor beta chains from one sample in a study of blood T cell repertoires in COVID-19. The method was immunoSEQ multiplex PCR; TCRdb's version includes in-frame clones alone and lacks a portion of them. The table shows approximately 49,000 clones, with 82% occurring only once. The sample was peripheral blood. Source of these receptors: a woman aged 55-70 years with acute or convalescent COVID-19. The CDR3 runs from the conserved cysteine through the conserved F or W. A D gene is named only where the DNA matches it firmly. Size tells how often a clone was seen (once, few, many) or the class of an expanded clone, and some rows leave it out.

J,D,size,V,length,CDR3,DNA
TRBJ1-1,.,.,TRBV30,13,CAWRLALNTEAFF,TGTGCCTGGAGGCTGGCACTGAACACTGAAGCTTTCTTT
TRBJ1-2,.,few,TRBV9,13,CASSAGFPYGYTF,TGTGCCAGCAGCGCAGGGTTTCCATATGGCTACACCTTC
TRBJ2-1,.,.,TRBV25-1,16,CASRTSKSGSYNEQFF,TGTGCCAGCAGAACCAGCAAAAGCGGCTCCTACAATGAGCAGTTCTTC
TRBJ2-3,.,.,TRBV19,13,CASSDTSTDTQYF,TGTGCCAGTAGTGACACAAGCACAGATACGCAGTATTTT
TRBJ2-3,TRBD2,.,TRBV7-8,18,CASSYTRTSGGSTDTQYF,TGTGCCAGCAGCTATACTCGGACTAGCGGGGGATCAACAGATACGCAGTATTTT
TRBJ1-3,TRBD1,.,TRBV18,17,CASSPGTGGSSGNTIYF,TGTGCCAGCTCACCAGGGACAGGGGGAAGTTCTGGAAACACCATATATTTT
TRBJ2-3,TRBD2,.,TRBV12-5,14,CASGAGEVADTQYF,TGTGCTAGTGGAGCGGGAGAGGTGGCAGATACGCAGTATTTT
TRBJ2-2,.,.,TRBV6-1,19,CASSATNAKGLSNTGELFF,TGTGCCAGCAGTGCCACAAACGCCAAGGGACTGTCGAACACCGGGGAGCTGTTTTTT
TRBJ1-2,.,.,TRBV12-3/TRBV12-4,13,CASSLDKIYGYTF,TGTGCCAGCAGTTTAGACAAGATCTATGGCTACACCTTC
TRBJ2-7,.,.,TRBV25-1,14,CATNLEGPTYEQYF,TGTGCCACCAATTTGGAGGGACCAACCTACGAGCAGTACTTC
TRBJ1-1,.,.,TRBV29-1,13,CSVVVGFGSEAFF,TGCAGCGTTGTGGTCGGGTTTGGGAGTGAAGCTTTCTTT
TRBJ1-1,.,.,TRBV5-1,12,CASSSDRDGAFF,TGCGCCAGCAGCTCTGATCGGGATGGGGCTTTCTTT
TRBJ1-2,.,.,TRBV12-1,14,CASSFKQGDYGYTF,TGTGCCAGCAGCTTTAAACAGGGGGACTATGGCTACACCTTC
TRBJ1-5,TRBD1,.,TRBV30,13,CAWSEQGIQPQHF,TGTGCCTGGAGTGAACAGGGGATCCAGCCCCAGCATTTT
TRBJ2-3,TRBD1,.,TRBV7-9,15,CASSLQGVGTDTQYF,TGTGCCAGCAGCCTACAGGGGGTCGGCACAGATACGCAGTATTTT
TRBJ2-1,.,.,TRBV7-7,18,CASSLESATSGPGIEQFF,TGTGCTAGCAGCTTAGAAAGCGCTACCTCCGGCCCAGGGATAGAGCAGTTCTTC
TRBJ1-3,TRBD1,.,TRBV19,19,CASSRSLGQGEFGGNTIYF,TGTGCCAGTAGTAGGTCCCTGGGACAGGGGGAATTCGGCGGAAACACCATATATTTT
TRBJ1-2,.,few,TRBV11-2,13,CASSSTGQYGYTF,TGTGCCAGCAGCTCCACAGGACAGTATGGCTACACCTTC
TRBJ2-5,.,once,TRBV28,11,CASSEGRVRDF,TGTGCCAGCTCCGAAGGGAGAGTGAGGGACTTC
TRBJ1-5,.,.,TRBV28,15,CASSTSDSRNQPQHF,TGTGCCAGCAGTACCAGTGACAGCCGCAATCAGCCCCAGCATTTT
TRBJ1-1,.,.,TRBV7-3,13,CASSSTVNTEAFF,TGTGCCAGCAGCTCGACAGTGAACACTGAAGCTTTCTTT
TRBJ1-5,TRBD1,.,TRBV3-1/TRBV3-2,15,CASSQAGQGNQPQHF,TGTGCCAGCAGCCAAGCTGGACAGGGCAATCAGCCCCAGCATTTT
TRBJ2-2,TRBD2,.,TRBV6-2/TRBV6-3,14,CASSTGTSTGELFF,TGTGCCAGCAGTACCGGGACTAGCACCGGGGAGCTGTTTTTT
TRBJ1-2,.,.,TRBV6-5,13,CASSLRGTDGYTF,TGTGCCAGCAGTCTCAGGGGAACAGATGGCTACACCTTC
TRBJ2-2,TRBD1,medium-sized,TRBV7-9,15,CASSLGTGVTGELFF,TGTGCCAGCAGCTTGGGGACAGGGGTCACCGGGGAGCTGTTTTTT
TRBJ2-3,.,once,TRBV7-9,12,CASSYGSNTQYF,TGTGCCAGCAGCTACGGGTCTAATACGCAGTATTTT
TRBJ1-4,TRBD1,.,TRBV5-1,16,CASSFATGVGNEKLFF,TGCGCCAGCAGCTTCGCGACAGGGGTGGGAAATGAAAAACTGTTTTTT
TRBJ1-1,.,few,TRBV7-9,13,CASSENGGAEAFF,TGTGCCAGCAGCGAAAACGGGGGGGCTGAAGCTTTCTTT
TRBJ2-7,TRBD2,.,TRBV11-2,15,CASSLELIAGGEQYF,TGTGCCAGCAGCTTAGAATTGATAGCGGGAGGCGAGCAGTACTTC
TRBJ1-3,.,.,TRBV5-6,17,CASSLGPEGSSGNTIYF,TGTGCCAGCAGCTTGGGGCCGGAGGGAAGCTCTGGAAACACCATATATTTT
TRBJ1-1,.,.,TRBV10-3,14,CAIRMITGSTEAFF,TGTGCCATCAGAATGATTACAGGGAGCACTGAAGCTTTCTTT
TRBJ2-1,TRBD2,.,TRBV2,14,CASSDALADNEQFF,TGTGCCAGCAGTGACGCGCTAGCGGACAATGAGCAGTTCTTC
TRBJ1-4,TRBD1,.,TRBV7-9,16,CASSLATGQGVGKLFF,TGTGCCAGCAGCTTAGCGACGGGACAGGGCGTTGGGAAACTGTTTTTT
TRBJ1-3,.,once,TRBV5-6,15,CASSFFSSSGNTIYF,TGTGCCAGCAGCTTTTTCTCGAGTTCTGGAAACACCATATATTTT
TRBJ2-5,.,.,TRBV3-1/TRBV3-2,13,CASRRTEVETQYF,TGTGCCAGCAGACGTACGGAGGTAGAGACCCAGTACTTC
TRBJ2-1,.,few,TRBV12-3/TRBV12-4,12,CASTIPPGEQFF,TGTGCCAGCACCATTCCTCCCGGGGAGCAGTTCTTC
TRBJ2-7,.,.,TRBV15,14,CATSSNYLDQEQYF,TGTGCCACCAGCAGCAACTATCTCGATCAGGAGCAGTACTTC
TRBJ1-4,TRBD1,.,TRBV28,14,CASSLLGGVEKLFF,TGTGCCAGCAGTTTGTTAGGGGGCGTTGAAAAACTGTTTTTT
TRBJ1-4,.,.,TRBV5-1,15,CASSLAGGSNEKLFF,TGCGCCAGCAGCTTGGCGGGGGGTTCCAATGAAAAACTGTTTTTT
TRBJ2-1,TRBD2,.,TRBV12-5,15,CASGNSGRAYNEQFF,TGTGCTAGTGGTAATAGCGGGAGGGCATACAATGAGCAGTTCTTC
TRBJ1-1,.,.,TRBV29-1,14,CSGRAGMTNTEAFF,TGCAGCGGGAGAGCGGGTATGACCAACACTGAAGCTTTCTTT